The 30 T cell receptor beta chains below come from one sample, sequenced in a study of T cells in Graves' hyperthyroidism and ophthalmopathy. There were TCR beta CDR3 regions amplified from RNA transcripts. First-round RT-PCR of the TCR CDR3 relied on the HTBI primer set. TCRdb fed the multiplex PCR reads into MiXCR, producing one record per CDR3 protein. The table has roughly 500,000 distinct CDR3 sequences, about 45% seen once; the top ten hold under 20%. The sample comprised peripheral blood or thyroid tissue (not recorded which). The receptor set was obtained from an adult woman with Graves' disease, either hyperthyroidism or ophthalmopathy (not recorded which).

The V call is TRBV6-1, the J call TRBJ1-1; D unresolved. V lost 4 bases to trimming and J lost 5 bases, with 17 bases between them. This CDR3 is built from 15 residues. Germline V CDR1 and CDR2: MNHNS, SASEGT. CDR3 residues: CASSAAGSEFTEAFF. As DNA, the CDR3 is TGTGCCAGCAGTGCGGCGGGGTCGGAGTTTACTGAAGCTTTCTTT.

This clonotype was observed at least ten times. The chain recombines TRBV19 with TRBJ2-7, with D unclear. CDR3 size: 13 residues. V was cut by 3 bases and J by 0 bases, with 6 bases left in between. The germline V gene encodes CDR1 LNHDA and CDR2 SQIVND (reference sequence). The CDR3, as DNA: TGTGCCAGTAGTATGGGCAGCTCCTACGAGCAGTACTTC. Translating gives CASSMGSSYEQYF.

V usage is TRBV2 and J usage is TRBJ2-5, with D perhaps matching TRBD2 (5 bases). The V and J ends lost 6 bases and 4 bases respectively, with 21 bases between them. CDR3 length equals 16 residues. Germline values: CDR1 SNHLY, CDR2 FYNNEI. The CDR3, as DNA: TGTGCCAGCAGCTTATGGGCCGGCTCCGGGGTAGAGACCCAGTACTTC. Protein sequence: CASSLWAGSGVETQYF.

This clonotype was seen ten or more times. The V call is TRBV11-2, the J call TRBJ2-7; no clear D. Germline CDR1 and CDR2: SGHAT and FQNNGV. Between the trimmed V and J ends, which lost 6 bases and 2 bases, there was a span of 11 bases. The CDR3 covers 13 residues. The CDR3 DNA follows: TGTGCCAGCAGGCTATTGTCACCCTACGAGCAGTACTTC. Protein product: CASRLLSPYEQYF.

Comment on this clonotype: One end of the junction varies from germline; a read error may be responsible. The chain links TRBV2 to TRBJ1-1; D is unresolved. There are 13 residues in the CDR3. The germline V gene has CDR1 SNHLY and CDR2 FYNNEI. The CDR3 loop reads CATSDLWNAEAFF. In DNA form, the CDR3 reads TGTGCCACCAGTGACCTTTGGAACGCTGAAGCTTTCTTT.

This clonotype has a count of ten or more. This chain uses TRBV5-1 with TRBJ2-7; 14 nucleotides align to TRBD2. The CDR3 is 16 amino acids. V was clipped by 0 bases and J by 4 bases; unmatched bases: 3. Germline V gene sequence: CDR1 SGHRS, CDR2 YFSETQ. CDR3 bases: TGCGCCAGCAGCTTGGCGGGACTAGCGGGAGCATACGAGCAGTACTTC. Encoded protein: CASSLAGLAGAYEQYF.

This sequence joins TRBV5-1 and TRBJ2-5, with 11 bases identical to TRBD1. The CDR3 has 15 residues. The J segment lost 4 bases and the V segment lost 4 bases, leaving 6 bases of the junction unmatched. Germline V gene data show CDR1 as SGHRS and CDR2 as YFSETQ. In nucleotides, the CDR3 is TGCGCCAGCAGCGTGGACAGGGGGCCACGAGAGACCCAGTACTTC. Encoded protein: CASSVDRGPRETQYF.

Only one count was recorded for this clonotype. V usage is TRBV15 and J usage is TRBJ1-1; possibly TRBD1 for D (6 bases). In germline, CDR1 is LNHNV, CDR2 YYDKDF (reference sequence). Trimming left V 6 bases short and J 4 bases short, with 15 bases between. The CDR3 extends over 14 amino acids. CDR3 in amino acids: CATRQQGYVTEAFF. As DNA, the CDR3 is TGTGCCACCAGACAACAGGGTTATGTCACTGAAGCTTTCTTT.

This clonotype was seen ten or more times. The chain couples TRBV20-1 to TRBJ1-1, with D perhaps TRBD1 (5 bases). This CDR3 contains 16 residues. Germline V gives CDR1 DFQATT, CDR2 SNEGSKA (reference sequence). Trimming took 1 base from V and 5 from J, leaving 20 bases between them. CDR3 sequence (DNA): TGCAGTGCTAGAGGCCTTTCAGGGATAGGGTTTACTGAAGCTTTCTTT. Encoded protein: CSARGLSGIGFTEAFF.

There are a few counts of this clonotype. The chain carries TRBV29-1 and TRBJ2-7; 7 bases line up with TRBD1. V dropped 6 bases and J dropped 2; count of bases not matched to a gene: 4. Looked up from germline, CDR1 is SQVTM and CDR2 is ANQGSEA. The CDR3 spans 12 residues. CDR3 in DNA: TGCAGCGTCGGGACAGCTACCTACGAGCAGTACTTC. Its translation is CSVGTATYEQYF.

This chain connects TRBV5-5 to TRBJ2-5; unclear D gene. The germline gives CDR1 SGHKS, CDR2 YYEKEE (reference sequence). V was cut by 2 bases and J by 9 bases, with 14 bases left in between. The CDR3 sequence is 13 residues long. The CDR3 loop is CASSFGVNQPQYF. DNA of the CDR3: TGTGCCAGCAGCTTTGGAGTTAATCAGCCCCAGTACTTC.

The gene calls are TRBV24-1 and TRBJ1-5, with a possible D match to TRBD1 (6 bases). Germline assignment: CDR1 KGHDR and CDR2 SFDVKD. Trimming pared 9 bases from V and 0 bases from J, leaving 8 bases between. CDR3 length: 13 residues. This CDR3 reads CATQGNSNQPQHF. In DNA form, the CDR3 reads TGTGCCACCCAGGGGAATAGCAATCAGCCCCAGCATTTT.

In its sample, this clonotype was seen many times. The V and J genes are TRBV6-1 and TRBJ2-1; 8 positions match TRBD1. This CDR3 spans 17 amino acids. Germline lookup yields CDR1 MNHNS and CDR2 SASEGT. Germline trimming cut 2 bases from V and 10 bases from J; bases unmatched to any gene: 16. CDR3: CASSEKIIARGLWEQFF. Written as DNA, the CDR3 is TGTGCCAGCAGTGAAAAGATCATTGCCAGGGGGCTTTGGGAGCAGTTCTTC.

V and J are TRBV20-1 and TRBJ2-1; TRBD1 aligns across 11 bases. Per the germline V gene, CDR1 is DFQATT and CDR2 is SNEGSKA (reference sequence). Trimming at V came to 6 bases and at J to 0 bases, leaving 4 bases not matched to a gene. The CDR3 spans 15 residues. The CDR3 spells CSATGTGGSYNEQFF. The CDR3 coding sequence is TGCAGTGCAACCGGGACAGGGGGCTCCTACAATGAGCAGTTCTTC.

The chain links TRBV10-3 to TRBJ2-7; 8 bases fit TRBD2. Unmatched junction bases numbered 2, after V lost 6 bases and J lost 1 base. In germline, CDR1 is ENHRY, CDR2 SYGVKD. This CDR3 comprises 13 residues. In DNA, the CDR3 is TGTGCCATCAGGCTAGCGGGTTCCTACGAGCAGTACTTC. Encoded protein: CAIRLAGSYEQYF.

J is TRBJ2-5 and V is TRBV5-6; a weak D match, TRBD1 (6 bases). Per germline, CDR1 SGHDT and CDR2 YYEEEE. V lost 1 base and J lost 3, with 10 bases in between. The CDR3 runs to 14 residues. The CDR3, as DNA: TGTGCCAGCAGCTTGTTTCGGGACAAAGAGACCCAGTACTTC. It codes for CASSLFRDKETQYF.

The chain recombines TRBV20-1 with TRBJ2-7, with 11 bases fitting TRBD1. CDR1 and CDR2 (germline): DFQATT, SNEGSKA (reference sequence). The CDR3 length is 16 residues. The V gene end was trimmed by 6 bases and the J gene end by 2 bases; junction bases not matched to a gene: 12. The CDR3 protein is CSAPWDRGWGTYEQYF. CDR3 coding DNA: TGCAGTGCGCCCTGGGACAGGGGGTGGGGGACCTACGAGCAGTACTTC.

The chain carries TRBV11-2 and TRBJ1-2; a weak D match, TRBD1 (6 bases). Between the trimmed V and J ends, which lost 6 bases and 5 bases, there was a span of 16 bases. There are 14 residues in the CDR3. The germline V gene has CDR1 SGHAT and CDR2 FQNNGV. DNA for the CDR3: TGTGCCAGCAGACCTACAGGGATTCGGTATGGCTACACCTTC. It translates to CASRPTGIRYGYTF.

This clonotype was counted at least ten times. CDR3 sequence (DNA): TGCGCCAGCAGCCCGACAGGGGGAAGGATTGATGAAAAACTGTTTTTT. It yields the protein CASSPTGGRIDEKLFF. The genes are TRBV5-1 and TRBJ1-4; 9 bases are shared with TRBD1. Trimming removed 4 bases from V and 6 bases from J; junction bases left unmatched: 10. Germline V gene data show CDR1 as SGHRS and CDR2 as YFSETQ. The CDR3 length is 16 residues.

This clonotype was seen more than once but under ten times. The rearrangement uses TRBV27 and TRBJ2-7; D possibly corresponds to TRBD2 (6 bases). The germline gives CDR1 MNHEY, CDR2 SMNVEV (reference sequence). V was trimmed by 8 bases and J by 0 bases, leaving 17 bases between them. The CDR3 sequence is 15 residues long. The CDR3 DNA reads TGTGCCAGCCAAGCCCCCGGGGGAGGCTCCTACGAGCAGTACTTC. Residues: CASQAPGGGSYEQYF.

For this clonotype: One end of the junction is discordant with germline, which a read error may explain. This chain connects TRBV10-2 to TRBJ2-6; 10 nucleotides align to TRBD1. CDR3 length equals 14 residues. Germline CDR1 WSHSY, CDR2 SAAADI. CDR3 residues: CASSLPGQGGTEAF. In DNA form, the CDR3 reads TGCGCCAGCTCCCTCCCTGGACAGGGGGGAACTGAAGCTTTC.

The V call is TRBV24-1, the J call TRBJ2-3, with TRBD2 as a possible D gene (6 bases). Between the trimmed V and J ends, which lost 6 bases and 9 bases, there was a span of 12 bases. CDR1 is KGHDR and CDR2 is SFDVKD in the germline V gene. The CDR3 is made up of 12 amino acids. CDR3 loop: CATSPTGDTQYF. CDR3 nucleotide sequence: TGTGCCACCAGTCCCACGGGAGACACGCAGTATTTT.

This clonotype occurred many times. V and J are TRBV20-1 and TRBJ2-7, with D tentatively TRBD1 or TRBD2 (6 bases each). CDR3 length: 14 amino acids. CDR1 DFQATT and CDR2 SNEGSKA come from the germline V gene (reference sequence). V was cut by 6 bases and J by 2 bases, with 17 bases left in between. Here the CDR3 DNA reads TGCAGTGCGACACTAGGGGGGAGGCCCTACGAGCAGTACTTC. This gives the protein CSATLGGRPYEQYF.

In this sample, this clonotype turned up many times. V gene TRBV5-1 combines with J gene TRBJ1-2, with unresolved D. V was pared by 0 bases and J by 7 bases, with 7 bases between. CDR1 SGHRS and CDR2 YFSETQ come from the germline V gene. This CDR3 comprises 12 residues. The CDR3 loop is CASSLGAAGYTF. CDR3 nucleotide sequence: TGCGCCAGCAGCTTGGGGGCGGCTGGCTACACCTTC.

This sequence joins TRBV7-2 and TRBJ2-6, with a weak D call TRBD2 (6 bases). V lost 5 bases and J 16 bases, leaving 15 bases between the germline ends. CDR1 SGHTA and CDR2 FQGNSA come from the germline V gene. The CDR3 is 12 residues long. The CDR3 coding sequence is TGTGCCAGCAGCCTAACCGGCGGGGAGCTGACTTTC. Translation gives CASSLTGGELTF.

This clonotype turned up a few times. The genes are TRBV7-4 and TRBJ2-7; perhaps TRBD2 as D (10 bases). Trimming stripped 7 bases from V and 1 base from J, with 32 bases between. CDR3 size: 20 residues. CDR1 SGHVT and CDR2 SQSDAQ come from the germline V gene. The CDR3 loop reads CASTPRPGTGISGRSYEQYF. CDR3 DNA: TGTGCCAGCACCCCACGACCCGGGACAGGGATTAGCGGGAGGTCCTACGAGCAGTACTTC.

This clonotype has at least ten counts. This chain connects TRBV4-1 to TRBJ1-2, with D possibly TRBD1 on 5 matching bases. The germline CDR1 and CDR2 sequences are MGHRA and YSYEKL. The CDR3 spans 13 residues. Trimming left V 1 base short and J 2 bases short, with 5 bases between. CDR3 protein: CASSQAGNYGYTF. The CDR3 bases are TGCGCCAGCAGCCAAGCAGGGAACTATGGCTACACCTTC.

V gene TRBV10-3 combines with J gene TRBJ1-2; D unresolved. Germline V CDR1 and CDR2: ENHRY, SYGVKD. CDR3 length equals 15 residues. The CDR3, as DNA: TGTGTCAGCAGTTACGGATCAACAGTAAGGGATGGCTACACCTTC. It is translated as CVSSYGSTVRDGYTF.

This clonotype was counted at least ten times. This chain joins TRBV10-1 and TRBJ2-2; D not resolved. CDR3 length: 14 amino acids. Trimming pared 3 bases from V and 0 bases from J, leaving 5 bases between. CDR1 WNHNN and CDR2 SYGVQD come from the germline V gene (reference sequence). CDR3 residues: CASSEGSNTGELFF. The CDR3 nucleotides read TGCGCCAGCAGTGAAGGGTCGAACACCGGGGAGCTGTTTTTT.

The chain is built from TRBV12-1 and TRBJ1-2. TRBV12-1 corresponds to a pseudogene. The CDR3 totals 16 residues. The CDR3 reads CASSSRHVPGSYGYTF. CDR3 nucleotides: TGTGCCAGCAGCTCCAGACACGTTCCTGGTTCTTATGGCTACACCTTC.